The T cell receptor beta chain described here comes from a study of control samples from healthy donors and cancer patients. This CDR3 spans 14 amino acids. Trimming removed 4 bases from V and 1 base from J; junction bases left unmatched: 3. Germline values: CDR1 SEHNR, CDR2 FQNEAQ (reference sequence). The assay was immunoSEQ multiplex PCR, and TCRdb's table has in-frame clones only and misses some. The repertoire holds some 89,000 clones, with 86% as singletons. Material: blood. This TCR was sampled from a man between 25 and 39 years old in good health. This chain connects TRBV7-9 to TRBJ1-2; TRBD1 matches 7 bases. Written as DNA, the CDR3 is TGTGCCAGCAGCTCGGGACAGCTTAACTATGGCTACACCTTC. Translation gives CASSSGQLNYGYTF.